This paragraph reports one TCR beta chain. These data belong to a study of blood T cell repertoires in COVID-19. Whole-study context: Samples came from the United States, Italy and Spain, spanning acute and convalescent COVID-19. Sources were T cells, B-cell-depleted T cells, or PBMCs; the material itself was cDNA or gDNA.

Germline CDR1 is SGHTA and CDR2 is FQGTGA. The CDR3 length is 14 residues. The V and J ends lost 5 bases and 9 bases, in that order; junction bases with no gene match: 7. Sequencing used immunoSEQ multiplex PCR; TCRdb keeps in-frame clones, though not all of them. The data show roughly 160,000 clones, more than 90% seen once. This TCR derives from a man aged 45-65 years with acute or convalescent COVID-19. J is TRBJ1-6 and V is TRBV7-3; 7 bases are a match to TRBD1. The material sequenced was peripheral blood. The CDR3 reads CASSPGQESSPLHF. The CDR3 coding sequence is TGTGCCAGCAGCCCTGGACAGGAAAGTTCACCCCTCCACTTT.